This is a list of T cell receptor beta chains from one sample in a study of metastatic and nonmetastatic thyroid tumors. MiXCR reprocessed the PCR reads for TCRdb. The table records about 42,000 clones, roughly an eighth of them present only once. The sample was blood. These TCRs come from a male donor with papillary thyroid cancer or a benign thyroid nodule (not recorded which). Some clones in this sample may be carry-over from other donors' samples. Each CDR3 is given with its conserved first and last residue. Fields, in order: clone size, J gene, D gene, V gene, CDR3 DNA, CDR3 protein. A D gene is named only where the DNA matches it firmly. Size values are once, few and many counts, or a class for expanded clones, and some rows have none.

clone_size: many
j_call: TRBJ2-5
d_call: NA
v_call: TRBV7-2
cdr3_nt: TGTGCCAGCAGCTCGGGGATGGGTCAAGAGACCCAGTACTTC
cdr3_aa: CASSSGMGQETQYF

clone_size: few
j_call: TRBJ1-2
d_call: TRBD1
v_call: TRBV18
cdr3_nt: TGTGCCAGCTCCGAGGGGGCGCGGCCCTATAACTATGGCTACACCTTC
cdr3_aa: CASSEGARPYNYGYTF

clone_size: many
j_call: TRBJ2-1
d_call: TRBD1
v_call: TRBV19
cdr3_nt: TGTGCCAGTAGTAGGGACAGTTCCAACAATGAGCAGTTCTTC
cdr3_aa: CASSRDSSNNEQFF

clone_size: few
j_call: TRBJ1-1
d_call: NA
v_call: TRBV18
cdr3_nt: TGTGCCAGCTCACCAAGGGGTAAGAAGATTGCTGAAGCTTTCTTT
cdr3_aa: CASSPRGKKIAEAFF

clone_size: many
j_call: TRBJ2-7
d_call: NA
v_call: TRBV15
cdr3_nt: TGTGCCACCAGCAGAGATATTGGCGGCGAGCAGTACTTC
cdr3_aa: CATSRDIGGEQYF

clone_size: many
j_call: TRBJ1-1
d_call: NA
v_call: TRBV2
cdr3_nt: TGTGCCAGCAGTGAAAATGGGAGGTCAGCTTTCTTT
cdr3_aa: CASSENGRSAFF

clone_size: NA
j_call: TRBJ1-1
d_call: NA
v_call: TRBV28
cdr3_nt: TGTGTCAGCATTTTATCCTCTGAAGCTTTCTTT
cdr3_aa: CVSILSSEAFF

clone_size: few
j_call: TRBJ1-1
d_call: NA
v_call: TRBV6-1
cdr3_nt: TGTGCCAGCAGTCCTTGCCTCGGGACTCCGAACACTGAAGCTTTCTTT
cdr3_aa: CASSPCLGTPNTEAFF

clone_size: NA
j_call: TRBJ1-2
d_call: NA
v_call: TRBV3-1
cdr3_nt: TGTGCCAGCAGCCCCACAAGGCGTGTAGAAAATGGCTACACCTTC
cdr3_aa: CASSPTRRVENGYTF

clone_size: many
j_call: TRBJ2-7
d_call: NA
v_call: TRBV19
cdr3_nt: TGTGCCAGTAGTCCAACTAACCACGAACCCCCTTACGAGCAGTACTTC
cdr3_aa: CASSPTNHEPPYEQYF

clone_size: many
j_call: TRBJ2-7
d_call: TRBD2
v_call: TRBV19
cdr3_nt: TGTGCCAGTGGCTCTAGCGGGGCCTCCTACGAGCAGTACTTC
cdr3_aa: CASGSSGASYEQYF

clone_size: many
j_call: TRBJ1-1
d_call: NA
v_call: TRBV12-3/TRBV12-4
cdr3_nt: TGTGCCAGCAGTTTATCGCCTATGTCAGGCCAATCTGCTTTCTTT
cdr3_aa: CASSLSPMSGQSAFF

clone_size: many
j_call: TRBJ2-6
d_call: NA
v_call: TRBV5-8
cdr3_nt: TGTGCCAGCAGAAAGACAGCTGGGGCCAACGTCCTGACTTTC
cdr3_aa: CASRKTAGANVLTF

clone_size: NA
j_call: TRBJ2-3
d_call: TRBD2
v_call: TRBV7-6
cdr3_nt: TGTGCCAGCAGCCCCCGGGGGGCGTTACTAGCGGGAGCTGCAGATACGCAGTATTTT
cdr3_aa: CASSPRGALLAGAADTQYF

clone_size: few
j_call: TRBJ1-5
d_call: TRBD1
v_call: TRBV6-1
cdr3_nt: TGTGCCAGCAGGCCCCCGGGACAGGGAGATCAGCCCCAGCATTTT
cdr3_aa: CASRPPGQGDQPQHF

clone_size: many
j_call: TRBJ2-1
d_call: NA
v_call: TRBV6-2/TRBV6-3
cdr3_nt: TGTGCCAGCAGTCCGCGGGGCTCCCTGTACAATGAGCAGTTCTTC
cdr3_aa: CASSPRGSLYNEQFF

clone_size: NA
j_call: TRBJ1-1
d_call: TRBD1
v_call: TRBV18
cdr3_nt: TGTGCCAGCTCAACCAGGGAAACAGGGGGAGGGACTGAAGCTTTCTTT
cdr3_aa: CASSTRETGGGTEAFF

clone_size: many
j_call: TRBJ2-5
d_call: TRBD2
v_call: TRBV7-9
cdr3_nt: TGTGCCAGCAGCTTAGGGGCCGGGAGGGTGGAGACCCAGTACTTC
cdr3_aa: CASSLGAGRVETQYF

clone_size: many
j_call: TRBJ1-5
d_call: NA
v_call: TRBV2
cdr3_nt: TGTGCCAGCAGGGGGGACCTTAGCAATCAGCCCCAGCATTTT
cdr3_aa: CASRGDLSNQPQHF

clone_size: many
j_call: TRBJ1-5
d_call: NA
v_call: TRBV12-3/TRBV12-4
cdr3_nt: TGTGCCAGCAGCCCCGATGTGGGTCAGCCCCAGCATTTT
cdr3_aa: CASSPDVGQPQHF

clone_size: few
j_call: TRBJ2-5
d_call: NA
v_call: TRBV6-2/TRBV6-3
cdr3_nt: TGTGCCAGCAGCCGCCCCGTTACTAGAGGGAGAGAGACCCAGTACTTC
cdr3_aa: CASSRPVTRGRETQYF

clone_size: many
j_call: TRBJ1-1
d_call: NA
v_call: TRBV19
cdr3_nt: TGTGCCAGTAGTACGAATACTGAAGCTTTCTTT
cdr3_aa: CASSTNTEAFF

clone_size: many
j_call: TRBJ2-3
d_call: NA
v_call: TRBV30
cdr3_nt: TGTGCCTGGAGCCGAGTGGGCACAGATACGCAGTATTTT
cdr3_aa: CAWSRVGTDTQYF

clone_size: NA
j_call: TRBJ2-7
d_call: TRBD1
v_call: TRBV2
cdr3_nt: TGTGCCAGCAGTTACACGGGACAGACAATCTACGAGCAGTACTTC
cdr3_aa: CASSYTGQTIYEQYF

clone_size: many
j_call: TRBJ2-5
d_call: NA
v_call: TRBV11-2
cdr3_nt: TGTGCCAGCAGCTTAAGGGGCAGCCAAGAGACCCAGTACTTC
cdr3_aa: CASSLRGSQETQYF

clone_size: many
j_call: TRBJ1-1
d_call: NA
v_call: TRBV28
cdr3_nt: TGTGCCAGCAGTTGGAACACTGAAGCTTTCTTT
cdr3_aa: CASSWNTEAFF

clone_size: many
j_call: TRBJ2-5
d_call: TRBD1
v_call: TRBV7-7
cdr3_nt: TGTGCTAGCAGCTGGGGACAGGGGAAGACCCAGTACTTC
cdr3_aa: CASSWGQGKTQYF

clone_size: many
j_call: TRBJ2-3
d_call: TRBD2
v_call: TRBV20-1
cdr3_nt: TGCAGTGCTAAAGAGGTACTAGCGGGAGATCTGGATACGCAGTATTTT
cdr3_aa: CSAKEVLAGDLDTQYF

clone_size: many
j_call: TRBJ1-2
d_call: TRBD1
v_call: TRBV5-1
cdr3_nt: TGCGCCAGCAGCTCTGTGACAGGGACCTATGGCTACACCTTC
cdr3_aa: CASSSVTGTYGYTF